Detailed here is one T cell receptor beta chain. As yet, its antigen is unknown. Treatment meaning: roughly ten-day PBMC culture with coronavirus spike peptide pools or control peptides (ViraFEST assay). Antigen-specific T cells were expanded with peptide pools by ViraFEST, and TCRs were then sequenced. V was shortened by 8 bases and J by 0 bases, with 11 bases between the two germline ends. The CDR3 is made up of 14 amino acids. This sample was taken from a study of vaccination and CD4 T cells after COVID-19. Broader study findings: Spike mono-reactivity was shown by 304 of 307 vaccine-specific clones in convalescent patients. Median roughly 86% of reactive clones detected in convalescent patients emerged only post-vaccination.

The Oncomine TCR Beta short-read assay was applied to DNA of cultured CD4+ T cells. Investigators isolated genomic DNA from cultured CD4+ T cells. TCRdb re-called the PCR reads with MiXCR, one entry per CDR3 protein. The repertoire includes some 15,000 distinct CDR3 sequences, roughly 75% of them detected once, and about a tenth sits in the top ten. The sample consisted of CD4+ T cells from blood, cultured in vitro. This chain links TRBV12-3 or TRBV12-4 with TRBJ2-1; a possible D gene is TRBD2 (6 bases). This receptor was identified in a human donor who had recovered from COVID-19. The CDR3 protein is CASRATSSYNEQFF. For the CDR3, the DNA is TGTGCCAGCCGCGCGACTAGCTCCTACAATGAGCAGTTCTTC.